This is a list of T cell receptor beta chains from one sample in a study of shared clonotypes between healthy human individuals. The table came from immunoSEQ multiplex PCR; TCRdb's copy has only in-frame clones and leaves some out. Altogether about 640,000 clones are present, around 72% being singletons, with the ten largest covering about 2%. Sequences were obtained from memory CD4+ T cells sorted from blood. The receptors shown here come from a woman aged 25 to 39 in good health. Both conserved end residues are part of each CDR3. The order of the fields is J gene, clone size, D gene, V gene, CDR3 DNA, CDR3 protein. A D gene is named only where the DNA matches it firmly. Clone size is stated in some rows and not others, as once, few, many or a class when expanded.

>TRBJ2-2|once|TRBD2|TRBV5-1
TGCGCCAGCAGTCCCGGGACTAGCGGCGGGGAGCTGTTTTTT
CASSPGTSGGELFF
>TRBJ1-5|NA|NA|TRBV4-1
TGCGCCAGCAGCCAACTTATACTGAATAGCAATCAGCCCCAGCATTTT
CASSQLILNSNQPQHF
>TRBJ1-1|NA|TRBD1|TRBV7-9
TGTGCCAGCAGCCCTCGGACAGGGTTGAACACTGAAGCTTTCTTT
CASSPRTGLNTEAFF
>TRBJ1-4|NA|NA|TRBV5-4
TGTGCCAGCAGCTTGGATGGACACCAGGAAAAACTGTTTTTT
CASSLDGHQEKLFF
>TRBJ1-1|NA|NA|TRBV10-3
TGTGCCATCAGTGAGTCCGGGGGGACGAACACTGAAGCTTTCTTT
CAISESGGTNTEAFF
>TRBJ2-1|once|TRBD2|TRBV7-2
TGTGCCAGCAACCCTGCCGGGACTATTTTCGGGAAGCAGTTCTTC
CASNPAGTIFGKQFF
>TRBJ2-5|NA|TRBD2|TRBV5-1
TGCGCCAGCAGCTTGGCCAGCGGGAGTCGGCAGACCCAGTACTTC
CASSLASGSRQTQYF
>TRBJ2-3|NA|TRBD2|TRBV11-3
TGTGCCAGCAGCTTAGGACTAGCGGGAGATGCAGATACGCAGTATTTT
CASSLGLAGDADTQYF
>TRBJ2-7|NA|TRBD2|TRBV5-6
TGTGCCAGCAGCTTGGCCGTGGGACTAGCGGGATCGAGGCCCTACGAGCAGTACTTC
CASSLAVGLAGSRPYEQYF
>TRBJ1-1|NA|NA|TRBV7-2
TGTGCCAGCAGCTTAAGGGTGGTCACTGAAGCTTTCTTT
CASSLRVVTEAFF
>TRBJ1-5|NA|NA|TRBV30
TGTGCCTGGAGTGTAACTCGACCGTCGCGCAATCAGCCCCAGCATTTT
CAWSVTRPSRNQPQHF
>TRBJ2-2|NA|NA|TRBV5-1
TGCGCCAGCAGCCCCGGGTCCTTCACCGGGGAGCTGTTTTTT
CASSPGSFTGELFF
>TRBJ2-2|once|NA|TRBV19
TGTGCCAGTCGTCCGCAGGTCAGCACCGGGGAGCTGTTTTTT
CASRPQVSTGELFF
>TRBJ1-1|NA|NA|TRBV18
TGTGCCAGCTCACCGGGTAGGACTGAAGCTTTCTTT
CASSPGRTEAFF
>TRBJ2-7|NA|NA|TRBV2
TGTGCCAGCAGGGACTACACAACCTCCTACGAGCAGTACTTC
CASRDYTTSYEQYF
>TRBJ2-5|NA|NA|TRBV2
TGTGCCAGCAGTGAGGGGGGTAGTCGGGAGACCCAGTACTTC
CASSEGGSRETQYF
>TRBJ2-7|NA|TRBD2|TRBV5-4
TGTGCCAGCAGCTTGGTAGCGGGAGGTACCTACGAGCAGTACTTC
CASSLVAGGTYEQYF
>TRBJ2-7|NA|NA|TRBV2
TGTGCCAGCAGTGACAGGAGCTCCTACGAGCAGTACTTC
CASSDRSSYEQYF
>TRBJ2-5|few|NA|TRBV15
TGTGCCACCAGCCCCCCGACTATTCTCCAAGAGACCCAGTACTTC
CATSPPTILQETQYF
>TRBJ1-1|NA|TRBD1|TRBV2
TGTGCCAGCAGAGGGACAGACCTGAACACTGAAGCTTTCTTT
CASRGTDLNTEAFF
>TRBJ2-5|few|TRBD1|TRBV7-7
TGTGCCAGCAGCTTGGACAGGGAAGAGACCCAGTACTTC
CASSLDREETQYF
>TRBJ1-5|once|TRBD1|TRBV2
TGTGCCAGCAGTGAGTTCAGGGGGCAGGGTCAGCCCCAGCATTTT
CASSEFRGQGQPQHF
>TRBJ2-7|few|TRBD2|TRBV15
TGTGCCACCAGCAGAGATAAAGGACTAGCGGGAGGGGTTCAATTC
CATSRDKGLAGGVQF
>TRBJ2-1|NA|TRBD1|TRBV7-9
TGTGCCAGCAGCCCGAGGCGGGACAGGGTAGGCAATGAGCAGTTCTTC
CASSPRRDRVGNEQFF
>TRBJ2-7|once|TRBD2|TRBV18
TGTGCCAGCTCACCTCCTTTAAGCGGGGCTTTTTACGAGCAGTACTTC
CASSPPLSGAFYEQYF
>TRBJ2-5|NA|NA|TRBV5-8
TGTGCCAGCAGCTTCGGGGACTTTCAAGAGACCCAGTACTTC
CASSFGDFQETQYF
>TRBJ2-7|NA|NA|TRBV9
TGTGCCAGCAGCGTAGAGGCTAACTCCTACGAGCAGTACTTC
CASSVEANSYEQYF
>TRBJ2-3|NA|TRBD1|TRBV29-1
TGCAGCTCATCTCGGGGACAGAACACAGATACGCAGTATTTT
CSSSRGQNTDTQYF
>TRBJ1-3|NA|NA|TRBV4-1
TGCGCCAGCAGCCACATAGACAGTAACGGAAACACCATATATTTT
CASSHIDSNGNTIYF
>TRBJ2-3|few|TRBD2|TRBV30
TGTGCCTGGAGTAGGCTAGCGGGAGTATCAGATACGCAGTATTTT
CAWSRLAGVSDTQYF
>TRBJ2-2|once|NA|TRBV19
TGTGCCAGTAGACCGGGGACGGACGCGAACACCGGGGAGCTGTTTTTT
CASRPGTDANTGELFF
>TRBJ1-1|NA|NA|TRBV6-5
TGTGCCAGCAGTTACTCGATCTTCACGGGGGACACTGAAGCTTTCTTT
CASSYSIFTGDTEAFF
>TRBJ1-3|few|NA|TRBV19
TGTGCCAGTCATTGGGGCGCGGGGGCTGGAAACACCATATATTTT
CASHWGAGAGNTIYF
>TRBJ2-7|NA|TRBD2|TRBV2
TGTGCCAGCACGGCTAGCGGGAGGGCTGAGTGGTACTTC
CASTASGRAEWYF
>TRBJ2-2|NA|NA|TRBV4-2
TGTGCCAGCAGCGATCCGGGAGACGACACCGGGGAGCTGTTTTTT
CASSDPGDDTGELFF
>TRBJ1-1|NA|NA|TRBV28
TGTGCCAGCACTGCGGGGCCCACTGAAGCTTTCTTT
CASTAGPTEAFF
>TRBJ2-3|NA|TRBD2|TRBV5-1
TGCGCCAGCAGCTCCCTAGCGGGATCTAGCACAGATACGCAGTATTTT
CASSSLAGSSTDTQYF
>TRBJ1-5|NA|NA|TRBV2
TGTGCCAGCGGCCCCTATGGCCGGCAACCCCAGCATTTT
CASGPYGRQPQHF
>TRBJ1-1|once|NA|TRBV7-9
TGTGCTATACAGGGCAGGGCCGACACTGAAGCTTTCTTT
CAIQGRADTEAFF
>TRBJ1-5|NA|NA|TRBV7-2
TGTGCCAGCAGCTTTATCAGCCAGACCAATCAGCCCCAGCATTTT
CASSFISQTNQPQHF
>TRBJ1-2|NA|TRBD1|TRBV29-1
TGCAGCGTTGAGCAGACAGGGGTGATGGGGGGCTACACCTTC
CSVEQTGVMGGYTF
>TRBJ1-2|NA|NA|TRBV5-1
TGCGCCAGCAGCTTCGAGACGGACTATGGCTACACCTTC
CASSFETDYGYTF
>TRBJ2-2|few|NA|TRBV5-1
TGCGCCAGCAGCTTGTCTGATACCGGGGAGCTGTTTTTT
CASSLSDTGELFF
>TRBJ1-5|NA|NA|TRBV5-1
TGCGCCAGCAGCCTGGGCCCTGCAGGGGAGGGTCAGCCCCAGCATTTT
CASSLGPAGEGQPQHF
>TRBJ2-7|few|NA|TRBV28
TGTGCCAGCAGTTCCGGGGACCAACTCTGGGCCTTC
CASSSGDQLWAF
>TRBJ2-3|NA|NA|TRBV5-1
TGCGCCAGCAGTCAGATACCTAGCACAGATACGCAGTATTTT
CASSQIPSTDTQYF
>TRBJ2-7|once|NA|TRBV15
TGTGCCACCAGCAGAAGCCGACAGGAGAAGCCCTACGAGCAGTACTTC
CATSRSRQEKPYEQYF
>TRBJ2-7|few|TRBD1|TRBV2
TGTGCCAGCAGTCGAGGACAGGCGAGCTCCTACGAGCAGTACTTC
CASSRGQASSYEQYF
>TRBJ2-5|NA|TRBD2|TRBV5-4
TGTGCCAGCAGCTTGGTTAGCGGGACCTACCAAGAGACCCAGTACTTC
CASSLVSGTYQETQYF
>TRBJ1-5|NA|NA|TRBV2
TGTGCCAGCAGTGAGGGGTCCCCCAATCAGCCCCAGCATTTT
CASSEGSPNQPQHF
>TRBJ1-5|NA|NA|TRBV27
TGTGCCAGCAGTTTATCCTACCGAGTATACAACCAGCCCCAGCATTTT
CASSLSYRVYNQPQHF